This T cell receptor (beta chain) was sequenced for a study of OX40 agonist ivuxolimab in advanced cancers. Turning to the study itself: Patients got intravenous ivuxolimab at 0.01 to 10 mg/kg every 2 weeks. Three patients showed partial responses: one hepatocellular carcinoma and two cutaneous melanoma cases.

Profiled with immunoSEQ multiplex PCR; TCRdb holds only in-frame clones, not every one. The repertoire includes around 80,000 clones, 90% to 95% of them detected once, and over 2% sits in the top ten. Any history of autoimmune disease or systemic immunosuppression disqualified patients. Sequences were derived from CD4+ or CD8+ T cells sorted from blood, sampled in a trial of the OX40 agonist ivuxolimab. This TCR was sampled from an adult with an advanced solid tumor such as melanoma, head and neck, liver or kidney cancer.

CDR3 in amino acids: CASSWGRNTYEQYF. Here the CDR3 DNA reads TGCGCCAGCAGCTGGGGCAGGAACACCTACGAGCAGTACTTC. The chain has TRBV5-1 and TRBJ2-7; D is perhaps TRBD1 (5 bases). The CDR3 totals 14 residues. Germline V lookup: CDR1 SGHRS, CDR2 YFSETQ. Trimming stripped 3 bases from V and 2 bases from J, with 12 bases between.